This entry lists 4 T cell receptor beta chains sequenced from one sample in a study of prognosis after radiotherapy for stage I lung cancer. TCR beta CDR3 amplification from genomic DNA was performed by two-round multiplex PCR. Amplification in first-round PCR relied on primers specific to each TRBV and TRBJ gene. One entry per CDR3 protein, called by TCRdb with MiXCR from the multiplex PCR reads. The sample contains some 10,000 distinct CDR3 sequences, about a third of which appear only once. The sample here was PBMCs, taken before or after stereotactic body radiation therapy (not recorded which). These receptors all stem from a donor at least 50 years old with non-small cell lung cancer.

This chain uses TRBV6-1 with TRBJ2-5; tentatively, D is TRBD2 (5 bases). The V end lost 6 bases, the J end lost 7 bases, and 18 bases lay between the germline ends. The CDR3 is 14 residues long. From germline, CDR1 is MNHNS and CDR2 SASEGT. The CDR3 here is CASSLNMGRGTQYF. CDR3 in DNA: TGTGCCAGCAGCCTAAATATGGGTCGGGGGACCCAGTACTTC.

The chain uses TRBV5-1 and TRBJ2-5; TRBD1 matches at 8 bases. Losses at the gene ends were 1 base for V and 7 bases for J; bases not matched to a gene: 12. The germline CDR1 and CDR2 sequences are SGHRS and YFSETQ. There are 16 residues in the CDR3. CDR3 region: CASSLSPGTGGGTQYF. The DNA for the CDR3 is TGCGCCAGCAGCTTGTCCCCCGGGACAGGTGGCGGGACCCAGTACTTC.

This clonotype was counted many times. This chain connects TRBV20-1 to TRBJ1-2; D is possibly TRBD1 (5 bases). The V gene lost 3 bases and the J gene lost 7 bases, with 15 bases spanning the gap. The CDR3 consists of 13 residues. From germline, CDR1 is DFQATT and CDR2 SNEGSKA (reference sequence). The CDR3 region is CSARFAGMRGYTF. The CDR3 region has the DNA TGCAGTGCTAGGTTCGCAGGGATGCGTGGCTACACCTTC.

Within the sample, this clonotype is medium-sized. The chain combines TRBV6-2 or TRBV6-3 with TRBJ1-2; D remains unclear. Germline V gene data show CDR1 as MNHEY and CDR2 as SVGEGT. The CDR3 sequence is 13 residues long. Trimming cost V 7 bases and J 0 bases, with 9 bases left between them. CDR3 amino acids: CASTTRPNYGYTF. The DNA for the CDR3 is TGTGCCAGCACTACCCGGCCTAACTATGGCTACACCTTC.